This T cell receptor (beta chain) appears in the sequencing data of a study of T cell responses to AZD1222 COVID-19 vaccine. About the study: Pooling of second doses given at about 4 or about 12 weeks was done. Findings and caveats of the study: Spike-specific TCR breadth and depth both grew after two AZD1222 doses. Unmutated variant regions are reportedly targeted by nearly half of spike-specific TCRs. Donors in the cohort were predominantly white British and more often female, and clonal diversity was possibly underestimated.

Deletions cut 2 bases from V and 8 bases from J, with 5 bases between. The CDR3 covers 11 residues. Germline CDR1 and CDR2: MNHEY and SMNVEV (reference sequence). About this clone: Antigen specificity is unknown.

Sequenced by immunoSEQ multiplex PCR; TCRdb stores in-frame clones only, minus some. Found here are around 140,000 clones, about nine tenths of them singletons; the top ten hold more than 20%. The clonotype originates from an adult in good health. Here the sequenced sample was peripheral blood, taken on day 0 of AZD1222 vaccination. The rearrangement joins TRBV27 to TRBJ2-3; D gene uncertain. CDR3 DNA sequence: TGTGCCAGCAGTTTAGAGTCTACGCAGTATTTT. This sequence encodes CASSLESTQYF.